This T cell receptor (beta chain) was sequenced in a study of CD8 T cells in Susac syndrome (dated by TCRdb to the late 2010s). With respect to the entire study: Repertoire sequencing was used to test whether CD8+ T cell activation and differentiation in Susac syndrome was antigen driven. General study outcomes and caveats: The TCR sequencing and HLA analysis was acknowledged to have included a relatively small number of individuals.

V ends up 2 bases short and J 3 bases short, with an unmatched junction base count of 3. The CDR1 and CDR2 encoded by the germline V gene (reference sequence) are DFQATT and SNEGSKA. The CDR3 contains 14 residues, cysteine and phenylalanine counted. The sequence is cut down to CDR3 DNA, 42 bases in frame from base 1. For this clonotype: No cognate antigen has been identified for it. No clone much larger than this one lies a single base away; base qualities are absent.

RNA was extracted using the RNeasy kit, and roughly 0.45 to 1 ug of the RNA was reverse transcribed with random hexamers. TCR beta CDR3 regions were amplified with the immunoSEQ multiplex PCR assay covering 54 Vbeta and 13 Jbeta segments. Bias from PCR amplification was corrected by using a synthetic template baseline for primer optimization and for computational correction. Per the authors' processing: Reads were annotated to V, D and J genes according to IMGT and were analyzed with immunoSEQ Analyzer, with only productive sequences retained. Clonality was calculated as one minus the Shannon entropy normalized by log2 of the number of productive unique sequences. For each patient and control, public and private clones were evaluated within the 100 most prevalent clones. Susac-specific clones were defined as absent from healthy and MS cohorts, around 1,000 published viral clones and other ImmuneACCESS disease sequences. TCRdb itself trimmed the public reads at Q25 with fastp, ran MiXCR and retained productive beta chains. When rows share a CDR3 protein, they turn into one entry using the most common DNA and genes. Here the V and J calls rest on TCRdb's processing, not on the authors' analysis. This sample gives 180,000 or so distinct CDR3 sequences in total; around 95% of them show up just once. The ten largest clones capture approximately 0.09% of the sample.

Peripheral blood CD8+ and CD4+ T cells from healthy donors, Susac syndrome patients and multiple sclerosis patients were profiled by high-throughput TCR beta sequencing. The multiple sclerosis controls were treatment-naive patients whose relapsing-remitting disease, either stable or active, fulfilled the revised McDonald criteria. CD8+ TEMRA cells were enriched by FACS, while bulk CD8+ and CD4+ T cells were purified by magnetic negative isolation. Blood was collected in EDTA tubes and processed within 24 hours, with PBMCs isolated through density gradient centrifugation. PBMCs intended for TCR sequencing were cryopreserved in liquid nitrogen and were subsequently thawed in a 37 degrees C water bath. A purity of at least 90% was achieved for sorted or isolated CD4+, CD8+ and CD8+ TEMRA cells.

The sequence derives from a human donor with multiple sclerosis. Recombination linked TRBV20-1 to TRBJ2-7, with 11 junctional bases fitting TRBD2. Source material: CD4+ T cells from PBMCs. CDR3 reads: CSARLAGGHYEQYF. The DNA is TGCAGTGCTAGACTAGCGGGGGGCCACTACGAGCAGTACTTC.